Below, 16 T cell receptor beta chains from the same sample are listed, as sequenced in a study of blood T cell repertoires in COVID-19. Data came from immunoSEQ multiplex PCR; TCRdb stores just in-frame clones and leaves some out. The data hold under 250,000 clones, with around 81% observed a single time. The sequencing sample was made of peripheral blood. These receptors originate from a man aged 25 to 45 who had recovered from COVID-19.

The V gene is TRBV5-1, the J gene TRBJ2-5, with D maybe TRBD2 (6 bases). Trimming took off 4 bases at V and 1 base at J, with 17 bases between the two ends. CDR1 and CDR2 from the germline V gene are SGHRS and YFSETQ. The CDR3 has 16 amino acids. CDR3 in amino acids: CASSATGTGGQETQYF. The CDR3 bases are TGCGCCAGCAGCGCGACGGGGACTGGCGGCCAAGAGACCCAGTACTTC.

The chain couples TRBV5-1 to TRBJ2-2, with 7 bases lining up with TRBD1. Germline CDR1 is SGHRS and CDR2 is YFSETQ. V shed 4 bases, J shed 3 bases, and the junction held 3 bases outside the gene matches. CDR3 length: 14 residues. CDR3 loop: CASSPGQYTGELFF. CDR3 in DNA: TGCGCCAGCAGCCCGGGACAGTACACCGGGGAGCTGTTTTTT.

V usage is TRBV6-5 and J usage is TRBJ2-7; tentatively, D is TRBD2 (5 bases). Germline assignment: CDR1 MNHEY and CDR2 SVGAGI. The CDR3 sequence is 13 residues long. The V and J ends lost 7 bases and 6 bases respectively, with 16 bases between them. The CDR3 nucleotides are TGTGCCAGCACCTCATACGGCGGAGGCGAGCAGTACTTC. Its protein is CASTSYGGGEQYF.

The rearrangement uses TRBV4-1 and TRBJ1-4; D uncertain. There are 15 residues in the CDR3. V lost 1 base and J lost 1, with 7 bases in between. Germline values: CDR1 MGHRA, CDR2 YSYEKL. CDR3 sequence: CASSQGGGTNEKLFF. The DNA for the CDR3 is TGCGCCAGCAGCCAAGGGGGAGGAACTAATGAAAAACTGTTTTTT.

The chain links TRBV2 to TRBJ1-1, with D perhaps TRBD1 (5 bases). CDR3 length: 13 residues. The V end lost 5 bases, the J end lost 7 bases, and 14 bases lay between the germline ends. From germline, CDR1 is SNHLY and CDR2 FYNNEI. The DNA of the CDR3 is TGTGCCAGCAGTCAGACAGTAGGTAGTGAAGCTTTCTTT. It translates to CASSQTVGSEAFF.

The genes are TRBV7-9 and TRBJ2-4; 7 nucleotides match TRBD1. There are 16 residues in the CDR3. With V trimmed by 4 bases and J by 8 bases, 14 bases remained unmatched. Per the germline V gene, CDR1 is SEHNR and CDR2 is FQNEAQ (reference sequence). This CDR3 reads CASSWAEKGAGYIQYF. The CDR3 coding sequence is TGTGCCAGCAGCTGGGCCGAGAAGGGGGCCGGTTACATTCAGTACTTC.

The chain recombines TRBV5-1 with TRBJ1-2, with 7 bases aligning to TRBD1. CDR3 size: 18 residues. CDR1 is SGHRS and CDR2 is YFSETQ in the germline V gene. Trimming cost V 0 bases and J 2 bases; bases outside gene matches: 13. The CDR3 DNA follows: TGCGCCAGCAGCTTGGGAACAGGGGCCCCTTACCAAAACTATGGCTACACCTTC. This sequence encodes CASSLGTGAPYQNYGYTF.

V gene TRBV11-2 combines with J gene TRBJ2-5; 8 nucleotides match TRBD2. Germline V gives CDR1 SGHAT, CDR2 FQNNGV. This CDR3 is 14 amino acids long. V trimming: 5 bases; J trimming: 5 bases; junction bases outside the gene matches: 7. The CDR3 region has the DNA TGTGCCAGCAGCCCGGGACTAGATCGCGAGACCCAGTACTTC. Amino acid sequence: CASSPGLDRETQYF. The full variable domain, rest sourced from reference TRBV11-2 and TRBJ2-5, is EAGVAQSPRYKIIEKRQSVAFWCNPISGHATLYWYQQILGQGPKLLIQFQNNGVVDDSQLPKDRFSAERLKGVDSTLKIQPAKLEDSAVYLCASSPGLDRETQYFGPGTRLLVL.

The CDR3 region has the DNA TGTGCCAGCAGCCCCGGGACAGCCTATAGCAATCAGCCCCAGCATTTT. The encoded protein is CASSPGTAYSNQPQHF. The chain has TRBV9 and TRBJ1-5; TRBD1 matches at 7 bases. The CDR3 length is 16 residues. CDR1 is SGDLS, CDR2 YYNGEE, per germline. V gave up 4 bases and J gave up 0 bases; unmatched junction bases: 7.

V gene TRBV13 combines with J gene TRBJ2-2; the D gene is possibly TRBD1 (5 bases). This CDR3 region has 16 residues. V was cut by 2 bases and J by 1 base, with 11 bases left in between. CDR1 is PRHDT, CDR2 FYEKMQ, per germline (reference sequence). The chain's CDR3 is CASSLRQLGNTGELFF. The CDR3 nucleotides are TGTGCCAGCAGCTTAAGACAGTTAGGGAACACCGGGGAGCTGTTTTTT.

This chain links TRBV19 with TRBJ1-5; 9 nucleotides match TRBD1. Germline trimming cut 7 bases from V and 5 bases from J; bases unmatched to any gene: 3. The CDR3 length is 13 residues. CDR1 and CDR2 (germline): LNHDA, SQIVND (reference sequence). The DNA for the CDR3 is TGTGCCAGTACTCGGGACAGGGATCAGCCCCAGCATTTT. As protein: CASTRDRDQPQHF.

The J gene is TRBJ1-1, the V gene TRBV2; D is possibly TRBD1 (6 bases). Germline lookup yields CDR1 SNHLY and CDR2 FYNNEI. The CDR3 extends over 13 amino acids. V was shortened by 7 bases and J by 5 bases, with 14 bases between the two germline ends. Written as DNA, the CDR3 is TGTGCCAGCAACGAGCAGGGGCGGACTGAAGCTTTCTTT. It specifies CASNEQGRTEAFF.

The chain uses TRBV6-5 and TRBJ2-1; 7 bases line up with TRBD2. The CDR3 extends over 13 amino acids. The V gene end was trimmed by 6 bases and the J gene end by 6 bases; junction bases not matched to a gene: 5. Per the germline V gene, CDR1 is MNHEY and CDR2 is SVGAGI. CDR3 nucleotide sequence: TGTGCCAGCAGCTCGGGGACTATCAATGAGCAGTTCTTC. It translates to CASSSGTINEQFF.

This clone was observed once. J is TRBJ2-7 and V is TRBV2; TRBD1 matches 7 bases. The CDR3 is made up of 12 amino acids. Germline V gene data show CDR1 as SNHLY and CDR2 as FYNNEI. J was trimmed by 2 bases and V by 8 bases; bases with no gene match: 3. In nucleotides, the CDR3 is TGTGCCAGCGGGACAGAAGCCTACGAGCAGTACTTC. Amino acid sequence: CASGTEAYEQYF.

This chain connects TRBV7-8 to TRBJ2-7; D remains ambiguous. V was shortened by 0 bases and J by 4 bases, with 7 bases between the two germline ends. Germline V gene data show CDR1 as SGHVS and CDR2 as FQNEAQ. The CDR3 contains 13 residues. The CDR3 here is CASSLALVYEQYV. In nucleotides, the CDR3 is TGTGCCAGCAGCTTAGCACTGGTATACGAGCAGTACGTC.

The chain has TRBV9 and TRBJ1-3; D gene unclear. The germline V and J ends were trimmed by 4 bases and 5 bases, with 7 bases remaining between them. The CDR3 contains 12 residues. From germline, CDR1 is SGDLS and CDR2 YYNGEE. CDR3 region: CASSPERNTIYF. CDR3 DNA: TGTGCCAGCAGCCCCGAGCGAAACACCATATATTTT.